This T cell receptor (beta chain) was identified in a study of T cell responses to AZD1222 COVID-19 vaccine. Regarding this clone: The target antigen is unknown.

Profiled with immunoSEQ multiplex PCR; TCRdb holds only in-frame clones, not every one. The sample consists of about 190,000 clones, more than 75% of them appearing once. Points from the study as a whole: The sample set comprised mostly white British donors with more females, and clonal diversity was possibly underestimated.

This TCR derives from an adult in good health. The starting material was peripheral blood, obtained on day 0 of MenACWY control vaccination.

The CDR3 nucleotides read TGTGCCTGGTCCCAGGGGCCGAACACTGAAGCTTTCTTT. Encoded protein: CAWSQGPNTEAFF. The rearrangement joins TRBV30 to TRBJ1-1, with a tentative D call TRBD1 (6 bases). V lost 5 bases and J lost 1, with 11 bases in between. Germline V CDR1 and CDR2: GTSNPN, SVGIG (reference sequence). The CDR3 is 13 residues long.